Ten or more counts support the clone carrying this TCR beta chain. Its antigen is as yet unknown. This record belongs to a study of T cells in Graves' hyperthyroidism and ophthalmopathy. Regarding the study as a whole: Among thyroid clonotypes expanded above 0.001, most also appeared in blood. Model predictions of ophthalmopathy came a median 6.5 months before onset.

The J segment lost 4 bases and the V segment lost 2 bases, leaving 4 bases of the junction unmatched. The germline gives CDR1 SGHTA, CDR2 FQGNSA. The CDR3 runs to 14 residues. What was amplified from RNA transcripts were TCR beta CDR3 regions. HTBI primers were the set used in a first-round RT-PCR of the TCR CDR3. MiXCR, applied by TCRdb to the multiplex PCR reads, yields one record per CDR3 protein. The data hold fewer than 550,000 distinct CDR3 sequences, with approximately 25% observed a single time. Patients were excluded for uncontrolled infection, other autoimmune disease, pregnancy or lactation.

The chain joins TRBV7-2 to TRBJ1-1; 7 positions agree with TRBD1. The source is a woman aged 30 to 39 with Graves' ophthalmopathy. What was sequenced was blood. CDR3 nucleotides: TGTGCCAGCAGCTTAATACAGGGGAGCACTGAAGCTTTCTTT. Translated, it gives CASSLIQGSTEAFF.